These 20 T cell receptor beta chains originate from one sample sequenced in a study of T cell responses to AZD1222 COVID-19 vaccine. Profiled with immunoSEQ multiplex PCR; TCRdb holds only in-frame clones, not every one. Of about 120,000 clones in the sample, roughly 90% were seen once. The input for sequencing was peripheral blood, taken 28 days after the second dose of the MenACWY control vaccine. These receptors were collected from an adult who received the MenACWY meningococcal vaccine as a control.

The rearrangement uses TRBV7-2 and TRBJ1-5; maybe TRBD1 (6 bases). Germline V gene lookup returns CDR1 SGHTA and CDR2 FQGNSA. The CDR3 consists of 15 residues. Trimming removed 4 bases at V and 0 bases at J, with 10 bases between. CDR3 nucleotides: TGTGCCAGCAGCTCCGGGACAAATAGCAATCAGCCCCAGCATTTT. Amino acids: CASSSGTNSNQPQHF.

The chain has TRBV27 and TRBJ2-1; no definite D call. Germline lookup yields CDR1 MNHEY and CDR2 SMNVEV (reference sequence). V was clipped by 4 bases and J by 5 bases, with 12 bases between them. This CDR3 is 14 amino acids long. CDR3 DNA: TGTGCCAGCAGTTCCCTTGTGACCCACAATGAGCAGTTCTTC. It specifies CASSSLVTHNEQFF.

The chain has TRBV7-2 and TRBJ2-4; 12 nucleotides line up with TRBD2. CDR1 SGHTA and CDR2 FQGNSA come from the germline V gene. Germline trimming cut 2 bases from V and 1 base from J; bases unmatched to any gene: 9. The CDR3 length is 19 residues. The CDR3 sequence: CASSLTASGRAGAKNIQYF. The CDR3 bases are TGTGCCAGCAGCTTAACTGCTAGCGGGAGGGCGGGGGCCAAAAACATTCAGTACTTC.

This rearrangement joins TRBV12-3 or TRBV12-4 to TRBJ1-4; D gene uncertain. Trimming left V 5 bases short and J 8 bases short, with 6 bases between. The CDR3 length is 11 residues. CDR3 residues: CASSPDEKLFF. DNA for the CDR3: TGTGCCAGCAGTCCAGACGAAAAACTGTTTTTT.

J is TRBJ1-1 and V is TRBV12-3 or TRBV12-4; D is ambiguous. This CDR3 spans 13 amino acids. V lost 3 bases and J lost 0, with 5 bases in between. The CDR3 region is CASSFTVNTEAFF. In nucleotides, the CDR3 is TGTGCCAGCAGTTTTACAGTGAACACTGAAGCTTTCTTT.

CDR3 region: CASSLGGKPGEQYF. CDR3 nucleotides: TGCGCCAGCAGCTTGGGCGGGAAACCCGGCGAGCAGTACTTC. The rearrangement joins TRBV5-1 to TRBJ2-7, with D perhaps TRBD2 (6 bases). The CDR3 spans 14 residues. V was shortened by 0 bases and J by 6 bases, with 13 bases between the two germline ends. Germline-derived CDR1 and CDR2 are SGHRS and YFSETQ.

This rearrangement joins TRBV7-8 to TRBJ1-1; possibly TRBD1 for D (5 bases). CDR1 is SGHVS, CDR2 FQNEAQ, per germline. This CDR3 region has 13 residues. Trimming removed 4 bases at V and 6 bases at J, with 12 bases between. CDR3 sequence: CASSYGAASEAFF. CDR3 nucleotide sequence: TGTGCCAGCAGCTACGGGGCAGCCTCTGAAGCTTTCTTT.

This clone was picked up one time. The genes are TRBV6-5 and TRBJ1-2, with D unresolved. This CDR3 region has 13 residues. Germline values: CDR1 MNHEY, CDR2 SVGAGI. V lost 5 bases and J 4 bases, leaving 11 bases between the germline ends. CDR3 region: CASSNGPGYGYTF. For the CDR3, the DNA is TGTGCCAGCAGTAACGGACCCGGCTATGGCTACACCTTC.

The chain is built from TRBV6-5 and TRBJ2-7; TRBD1 aligns across 7 bases. Germline CDR1 and CDR2: MNHEY and SVGAGI. V shed 7 bases and J 0 bases; nucleotides not matched to a gene: 9. The CDR3 spans 15 residues. CDR3 nucleotides: TGTGCCAGCAATAGGGACAGCCTCTCCTCCTACGAGCAGTACTTC. It translates to CASNRDSLSSYEQYF.

This chain joins TRBV5-4 and TRBJ2-1; D is unclear. Trimming cost V 3 bases and J 2 bases, with 12 bases left between them. From germline, CDR1 is SGHNT and CDR2 YYREEE (reference sequence). The CDR3 totals 15 residues. CDR3 coding DNA: TGTGCCAGCAGCTCACGTCCCGAGGCCTACAATGAGCAGTTCTTC. This translates into CASSSRPEAYNEQFF.

The genes are TRBV7-9 and TRBJ1-6, with 7 positions matching TRBD1. V shed 5 bases, J shed 10 bases, and the junction held 14 bases outside the gene matches. The CDR3 runs to 16 residues. Germline values: CDR1 SEHNR, CDR2 FQNEAQ (reference sequence). DNA of the CDR3: TGTGCCAGCAGCGTAGTGGGCTCACAGGGGAGGTCACCCCTCCACTTT. This codes for CASSVVGSQGRSPLHF.

The chain recombines TRBV6-1 with TRBJ1-3; D gene unclear. In germline, CDR1 is MNHNS, CDR2 SASEGT. Trimming shortened V by 2 bases and J by 0 bases, and 2 bases separated the two germline ends. The CDR3 contains 13 residues. This CDR3 is CASSERSGNTIYF. The CDR3 bases are TGTGCCAGCAGTGAACGCTCTGGAAACACCATATATTTT.

The chain carries TRBV27 and TRBJ2-1; D is possibly TRBD2 (6 bases). There are 13 residues in the CDR3. The germline gives CDR1 MNHEY, CDR2 SMNVEV (reference sequence). V was clipped by 5 bases and J by 8 bases, with 13 bases between them. As DNA, the CDR3 is TGTGCCAGCAGTCCCTCGGGGAGGTATGAGCAGTTCTTC. It encodes CASSPSGRYEQFF.

This chain connects TRBV3-1 (or the pseudogene TRBV3-2) to TRBJ1-6, with D tentatively TRBD1 (5 bases). V was shortened by 1 base and J by 9 bases, with 10 bases between the two germline ends. The V gene's germline CDR1 is LGHDT and CDR2 YNNKEL (reference sequence). The CDR3 is made up of 14 amino acids. In DNA, the CDR3 is TGTGCCAGCAGCCAAGCAAGGGGTTTTTCACCCCTCCACTTT. This codes for CASSQARGFSPLHF.

The chain carries TRBV5-4 and TRBJ2-3, with 9 bases aligning to TRBD2. Germline values: CDR1 SGHNT, CDR2 YYREEE (reference sequence). The V gene end was trimmed by 3 bases and the J gene end by 5 bases; junction bases not matched to a gene: 7. This CDR3 has 15 amino acids. DNA for the CDR3: TGTGCCAGCAGCTATAGCGGGGGAGCGGTAGATACGCAGTATTTT. Amino acid sequence: CASSYSGGAVDTQYF.

The V call is TRBV7-8, the J call TRBJ2-2; 7 nucleotides match TRBD1. This CDR3 is 13 amino acids long. CDR1 is SGHVS and CDR2 is FQNEAQ in the germline V gene. V trimming: 7 bases; J trimming: 5 bases; junction bases outside the gene matches: 4. The CDR3 is CASKGQSTGELFF. The DNA for the CDR3 is TGTGCCAGCAAGGGACAGAGTACCGGGGAGCTGTTTTTT.

V and J are TRBV3-1 (or the pseudogene TRBV3-2) and TRBJ1-4; D is unclear. The CDR3 runs to 18 residues. Germline assignment: CDR1 LGHDT and CDR2 YNNKEL (reference sequence). The germline V and J ends were trimmed by 0 bases and 8 bases, with 22 bases remaining between them. CDR3 sequence: CASSQDREGRLGREKLFF. The DNA for the CDR3 is TGTGCCAGCAGCCAAGATCGGGAAGGGAGATTGGGGAGGGAAAAACTGTTTTTT.

The chain employs TRBV3-1 (or the pseudogene TRBV3-2) and TRBJ2-1; 8 bases fit TRBD2. This CDR3 is 16 amino acids long. Germline V gene data show CDR1 as LGHDT and CDR2 as YNNKEL (reference sequence). V was clipped by 4 bases and J by 6 bases; unmatched bases: 11. CDR3 loop: CASSRTGSGSRNEQFF. DNA of the CDR3: TGTGCCAGCAGCCGAACAGGGAGCGGGAGCCGCAATGAGCAGTTCTTC.

V is TRBV6-5 and J is TRBJ1-6; D possibly corresponds to TRBD1 (5 bases). The ends were cut back, 2 bases at V and 0 bases at J, with 5 bases in the middle. The CDR3 contains 15 residues. Germline V CDR1 and CDR2: MNHEY, SVGAGI. DNA for the CDR3: TGTGCCAGCAGTTACGGGGGCTCCTATAATTCACCCCTCCACTTT. Its protein is CASSYGGSYNSPLHF.

This clone was recorded once. The genes are TRBV5-6 and TRBJ2-7; D possibly uses TRBD1 or TRBD2 (6 bases each). Germline V gene data show CDR1 as SGHDT and CDR2 as YYEEEE. This CDR3 is 13 amino acids long. V was clipped by 4 bases and J by 6 bases, with 14 bases between them. The CDR3 DNA reads TGTGCCAGCAGCGAGAGGGGGGCGGTCGAGCAGTACGTC. Amino acid sequence: CASSERGAVEQYV.